This is a list of T cell receptor beta chains from one sample in a study of T cell clones after liver transplantation. Only in-frame clones appear in the TCRdb table, and some are missing; sequencing was by immunoSEQ multiplex PCR. Of tens of thousands of clones in the sample, approximately 84% were seen once. Sequenced material: CD4+ T cells from blood, taken before liver transplant. The receptors here all came from a human donor who received a liver transplant. The CDR3 runs from the conserved cysteine through the conserved F or W. The D gene is left open where the match is weak. Size is omitted from some rows. Given values are once, few, many or a class for expanded clones.

TRBV11-2	NA	NA	TRBJ1-5	TGTGCCAGCAGCTTAGTCTCAAGTGGGGCCCAGCATTTT	CASSLVSSGAQHF
TRBV10-3	NA	NA	TRBJ2-1	TGTGCCACTAAAACGTGGGGAGACCACTACAATGAGCAGTTCTTC	CATKTWGDHYNEQFF
TRBV4-1	NA	NA	TRBJ2-2	TGCGCCAGCAGCCAAGATCACAGGGTCCTTAACACCGGGGAGCTGTTTTTT	CASSQDHRVLNTGELFF
TRBV23-1	NA	TRBD2	TRBJ2-2	TGCGCCAGCATGTGGGACTCGCGGGGGGGCCGATCCGGGGAGCTGTTTTTT	CASMWDSRGGRSGELFF
TRBV7-8	few	NA	TRBJ2-5	TGTGCCAGCAGCTTGGCAGGAGAGACCCAGTACTTC	CASSLAGETQYF
TRBV29-1	NA	NA	TRBJ2-1	TGCAGCGGTGGGGGGGGGCTCAATGAGCAGTTCTTC	CSGGGGLNEQFF
TRBV7-2	NA	NA	TRBJ2-2	TGTGCCAGCAGCTCCAGGAACACCGGGGAGCTGTTTTTT	CASSSRNTGELFF
TRBV11-3	few	NA	TRBJ2-5	TGTGCCAGCAGCAGAGGGGGAGACTGGGAGACCCAGTACTTC	CASSRGGDWETQYF
TRBV7-2	NA	TRBD2	TRBJ2-3	TGTGCCAGCAGCCGCAGCGGGGGAACAGATACGCAGTATTTT	CASSRSGGTDTQYF
TRBV2	NA	NA	TRBJ1-3	TGTGCCAGCAGCCGAGGGGGAGGAAACACCATATATTTT	CASSRGGGNTIYF
TRBV28	NA	NA	TRBJ1-2	TGTGCCAGCAGTCGGACGGCTAACTATGGCTACACCTTC	CASSRTANYGYTF
TRBV6-5	NA	NA	TRBJ1-2	TGTGCCAACAGTTCATCGGGGTATGGCTACACCTTC	CANSSSGYGYTF
TRBV9	NA	TRBD2	TRBJ2-3	TGTGCCAGCAGCGAGAGTGCGGGGGGCCAAGATACGCAGTATTTT	CASSESAGGQDTQYF
TRBV5-1	NA	TRBD2	TRBJ2-5	TGCGCCAGCAGCGCTGGACTAGCGGGGGGGCAAGAGACCCAGTACTTC	CASSAGLAGGQETQYF
TRBV7-2	once	TRBD2	TRBJ2-1	TGTGCCAGCAGCTTCAAAAGCGGGGGGTTGATAAATGAGCAGTTCTTC	CASSFKSGGLINEQFF
TRBV5-1	NA	TRBD1	TRBJ2-3	TGCGCCAGCAGCTCGGGACAGGGGGAGGCAGATACGCAGTATTTT	CASSSGQGEADTQYF
TRBV10-3	NA	NA	TRBJ2-7	TGTGCCATCAGTGAGGTTAAAGGTGGGGGGACAAGCTCCTACGAGCAGTACTTC	CAISEVKGGGTSSYEQYF
TRBV5-1	NA	TRBD2	TRBJ2-7	TGCGCCAGCAGCCCTAGCGGGAGAGGGTCCTACGAGCAGTACTTC	CASSPSGRGSYEQYF
TRBV5-6	few	NA	TRBJ2-3	TGTGCCAGCAGCTTGGGGGCCACAGATACGCAGTATTTT	CASSLGATDTQYF
TRBV9	NA	NA	TRBJ2-7	TGTGCCAGCAGCGTTGACGTTGCGGGGGAGCAGTACTTC	CASSVDVAGEQYF
TRBV15	NA	NA	TRBJ2-5	TGTGCCACCAGCGCAGAGAGAGGGCTAGTCCAAGAGACCCAGTACTTC	CATSAERGLVQETQYF
TRBV27	NA	NA	TRBJ1-2	TGTGCCAGCAGTCCCCCCGGGACCCGGGAGGGTGGCTACACCTTC	CASSPPGTREGGYTF
TRBV5-1	once	NA	TRBJ1-3	TGCGCCAGCAGCTTGTCGCAGGGAAACACCATATATTTT	CASSLSQGNTIYF
TRBV4-3	NA	NA	TRBJ2-7	TGCGCCAGCAGCCAAGGACTAGCCTACGAGCAGTACTTC	CASSQGLAYEQYF
TRBV14	NA	NA	TRBJ2-2	TGTGCCAGCAGCCAAGATGTCAGTTTCGGGGAGCTGTTTTTT	CASSQDVSFGELFF
TRBV7-2	NA	NA	TRBJ2-1	TGTGCCAGCAGCTTCGAGTTTCGAGATCATGAGCAGTTCTTC	CASSFEFRDHEQFF
TRBV7-3	NA	NA	TRBJ2-2	TGTGCCAGCAGCTTAGCCAACGGGGAGCTGTTTTTT	CASSLANGELFF
TRBV6-5	few	NA	TRBJ2-3	TGTGCCAGCAGAGAGGGCACAGATACGCAGTATTTT	CASREGTDTQYF
TRBV7-2	NA	TRBD1	TRBJ1-6	TGTGCCAGCAGCTCAACAGGGGCCTCACCCCTCCACTTT	CASSSTGASPLHF
TRBV9	NA	TRBD1	TRBJ1-1	TGTGCCAGCAGCGGGGGGACAGGAGGACACACTGAAGCTTTCTTT	CASSGGTGGHTEAFF
TRBV28	once	NA	TRBJ1-5	TGTGCCAGCACACGGGACACGGAGGTCGAGCCCCAGCATTTT	CASTRDTEVEPQHF
TRBV6-4	NA	TRBD2	TRBJ2-1	TGTGCCAGCAGTGATTCTAGCGGGGGGCCAGAGCAGTTCTTC	CASSDSSGGPEQFF
TRBV9	once	NA	TRBJ2-2	TGTGCCAGCAGGCGGGGCGGATCCACCGGGGAGCTGTTTTTT	CASRRGGSTGELFF
TRBV6-1	NA	TRBD2	TRBJ2-3	TGTGCCAGCAATATCGCTAGCGGGGGAGCAGATACGCAGTATTTT	CASNIASGGADTQYF
TRBV4-1	few	NA	TRBJ2-3	TGCGCCAGCAGCCAAGCAGGGGCCGTGGAGTATTTT	CASSQAGAVEYF
TRBV7-3	NA	NA	TRBJ1-2	TGTGCCAGCACCACAAAGGTATTGCACATCCACTATGGCTACACCTTC	CASTTKVLHIHYGYTF
TRBV6-5	NA	TRBD1	TRBJ2-7	TGTGCCAGCGGGCCGGACAGGGTCCTCCCTGAGAAGTACTTC	CASGPDRVLPEKYF
TRBV23-1	NA	TRBD1	TRBJ2-1	TGCGCCAGCAGGCCCTCAGACAACCGGGACAGCCCCCCGTACAATGAGCAGTTCTTC	CASRPSDNRDSPPYNEQFF
TRBV15	NA	NA	TRBJ2-7	TGTGCCACCAGCAGGGGGTATTACGAGCAGTACTTC	CATSRGYYEQYF
TRBV10-1	NA	NA	TRBJ2-3	TGCGCCAGCGTTAGACTATCTCGGAGAGAATATACGCAGTATTTT	CASVRLSRREYTQYF
TRBV9	NA	NA	TRBJ1-3	TGTGCCAGCAGCGTAGTCGGTGGGTCTGGAAACACCATATACTTT	CASSVVGGSGNTIYF
TRBV29-1	NA	NA	TRBJ1-1	TGCAGCGTTCGTGGGGGGGAAACGAACACTGAAGCTTTCTTT	CSVRGGETNTEAFF
TRBV5-4	NA	TRBD2	TRBJ2-3	TGTGCCAGCAGCCCGATCGGAGCGGGGGGCTCTTATACGCAGTATTTT	CASSPIGAGGSYTQYF
TRBV9	NA	NA	TRBJ1-2	TGTGCCAGCAGCTCCCGGTCGGACTATGGCTACACCTTC	CASSSRSDYGYTF
TRBV28	NA	TRBD1	TRBJ2-1	TGTGCCAGCAGGCCTCCGGGACAGGGTGGTCGGCATGAGCAGTTCTTC	CASRPPGQGGRHEQFF
TRBV10-3	once	NA	TRBJ2-1	TGTGCCATCAGTGACCCGACTAGGTTCAATGAGCAGTTCTTC	CAISDPTRFNEQFF
TRBV7-8	NA	NA	TRBJ2-2	TGTGCCAGCAGCTTAGGGGCATCGGGGTTCACCGGGGAGCTGTTTTTT	CASSLGASGFTGELFF
TRBV7-2	NA	NA	TRBJ1-1	TGTGCCAGCAGCTTAGTGGGGGGGAACACTGAAGCTTTCTTT	CASSLVGGNTEAFF
TRBV5-8	NA	TRBD1	TRBJ2-3	TGTGCCAGCAGCCCGGGACAGGGGGCCAGGTCAGATACGCAGTATTTT	CASSPGQGARSDTQYF
TRBV29-1	NA	NA	TRBJ1-1	TGCAGCGTTGAAGTTCAGCACATGAACACTGAAGCTTTCTTT	CSVEVQHMNTEAFF
TRBV29-1	NA	NA	TRBJ2-1	TGCAGCGCTAAAACAGGGAGTAGGGTTGAGCAGTTCTTC	CSAKTGSRVEQFF
TRBV25-1	NA	TRBD1	TRBJ1-1	TGTGCCAGCAGTCCACAGGGGGCGCGCACTGAAGCTTTCTTT	CASSPQGARTEAFF
TRBV5-1	once	NA	TRBJ2-5	TGCGCCAGCAGCTTCGGAGAGACCCAGTACTTC	CASSFGETQYF